The text below deals with one T cell receptor beta chain. Its matching antigen is unknown. The data were produced by immunoSEQ multiplex PCR, yet TCRdb's version contains in-frame clones alone and is incomplete. Seen here are about 59,000 clones, 94% observed once, and the top ten hold 0.38%. This sample was included in a study of graft-versus-host responses after intestinal transplantation. Looked up from germline, CDR1 is MGHRA and CDR2 is YSYEKL. Trimming cost V 3 bases and J 1 base, with 15 bases left between them. The CDR3 runs 16 residues. The source is a human donor who was the organ donor for an intestinal transplant. The starting material was unstimulated CD4+ T cells sorted from spleen or lymph node cells, obtained before transplant. The rearrangement links TRBV4-1 to TRBJ1-1; TRBD1 might be the D (5 bases). The CDR3: CASSHLGPESNTEAFF. The CDR3 coding sequence is TGCGCCAGCAGCCACCTGGGACCAGAATCGAACACTGAAGCTTTCTTT.